Listed here are 10 T cell receptor beta chains from one sample, sequenced in a study of T cells in Graves' hyperthyroidism and ophthalmopathy. RNA transcripts were the template for amplifying TCR beta CDR3 regions. First-round RT-PCR of the TCR CDR3 relied on the HTBI primer set. TCRdb reprocessed the multiplex PCR reads with MiXCR, giving one entry per CDR3 protein. The table records some 760,000 distinct CDR3 sequences, 14% of them present only once. The sequenced material came from blood. The receptors come from a woman aged 18 to 35 with Graves' hyperthyroidism.

The table lists this clonotype with many counts. The V and J genes are TRBV10-3 and TRBJ2-5; 9 bases are shared with TRBD1. The CDR3 runs 13 residues. Germline V lookup: CDR1 ENHRY, CDR2 SYGVKD. Unmatched junction bases numbered 0, after V lost 4 bases and J lost 3 bases. The CDR3 protein is CAISGTGEETQYF. The CDR3 DNA sequence: TGTGCCATCAGTGGGACAGGGGAAGAGACCCAGTACTTC.

A few counts support this clonotype. The chain joins TRBV27 to TRBJ2-2; 10 nucleotides match TRBD1. Germline V gene data show CDR1 as MNHEY and CDR2 as SMNVEV (reference sequence). Trimming removed 7 bases from V and 6 bases from J; junction bases left unmatched: 8. The CDR3 spans 15 residues. CDR3 coding DNA: TGTGCCAGCACTCACCGGGACAGGGGTTCCGGGGAGCTGTTTTTT. Translated, it gives CASTHRDRGSGELFF.

The chain couples TRBV4-3 to TRBJ2-7; D is uncertain. Germline CDR1 LGHNA, CDR2 YSLEER. CDR3 length equals 15 residues. V lost 4 bases and J lost 7, with 20 bases in between. CDR3 bases: TGCGCCAGCAGCCCTAGGTCGACCGAGGCGTATGAGCAGTACTTC. Protein product: CASSPRSTEAYEQYF.

This clonotype was counted at least ten times. The chain employs TRBV11-3 and TRBJ2-7; TRBD2 is a possible D gene (6 bases). Germline lookup yields CDR1 SGHNT and CDR2 YENEEA. V was shortened by 6 bases and J by 0 bases, with 9 bases between the two germline ends. The CDR3 covers 13 residues. The CDR3 nucleotides are TGTGCCAGCAGTTGGGGGGACTCCTACGAGCAGTACTTC. This sequence encodes CASSWGDSYEQYF.

The chain carries TRBV19 and TRBJ2-1; TRBD2 matches at 7 bases. Germline V lookup: CDR1 LNHDA, CDR2 SQIVND (reference sequence). J was trimmed by 4 bases and V by 5 bases; bases with no gene match: 14. The CDR3 extends over 17 amino acids. The CDR3, as DNA: TGTGCCAGTAGTGTTAGCCTTCTAGCGGAGCTTTACAATGAGCAGTTCTTC. Translated: CASSVSLLAELYNEQFF.

CDR3 nucleotide sequence: TGTGCCAGCAGTTTTTCGGGAAATAGCAATCAGCCCCAGCATTTT. It codes for CASSFSGNSNQPQHF. This chain joins TRBV27 and TRBJ1-5; D gene ambiguous. Germline CDR1 and CDR2: MNHEY and SMNVEV (reference sequence). This CDR3 comprises 15 residues. V lost 3 bases to trimming and J lost 0 bases, with 9 bases between them.

This clonotype has a count of ten or more. V and J are TRBV28 and TRBJ2-5, with 10 bases that match TRBD1. The V gene's germline CDR1 is MDHEN and CDR2 SYDVKM. This CDR3 has 15 amino acids. V gave up 6 bases and J gave up 2 bases; unmatched junction bases: 6. Here the CDR3 reads CASRPPGQGQETQYF. The DNA of the CDR3 is TGTGCCAGCAGACCACCGGGACAGGGGCAAGAGACCCAGTACTTC.

The chain is built from TRBV19 and TRBJ2-1, with TRBD2 matching over 11 bases. This CDR3 has 18 amino acids. The junction had 15 bases not matched to a gene; V was cut back by 5 bases and J by 6 bases. CDR1 is LNHDA, CDR2 SQIVND, per germline (reference sequence). CDR3 in amino acids: CASSRSTSGRFVSNEQFF. CDR3 nucleotide sequence: TGTGCCAGTAGTCGAAGCACTAGCGGGAGATTCGTAAGCAATGAGCAGTTCTTC.

This chain joins TRBV29-1 and TRBJ1-5, with D possibly TRBD1 on 5 matching bases. V was clipped by 4 bases and J by 3 bases, with 13 bases between them. From germline, CDR1 is SQVTM and CDR2 ANQGSEA. CDR3 length: 14 residues. CDR3 coding DNA: TGCAGCGTTGTTATAGGAGGGGACAATCAGCCCCAGCATTTT. Protein product: CSVVIGGDNQPQHF. The full variable domain, in which reference TRBV29-1 and TRBJ1-5 provide the parts outside the CDR3, is SAVISQKPSRDICQRGTSLTIQCQVDSQVTMMFWYRQQPGQSLTLIATANQGSEATYESGFVIDKFPISRPNLTFSTLTVSNMSPEDSSIYLCSVVIGGDNQPQHFGDGTRLSIL.

This clonotype came up many times. The V and J genes are TRBV6-1 and TRBJ2-2, with D perhaps TRBD2 (6 bases). In germline, CDR1 is MNHNS, CDR2 SASEGT. This CDR3 is 18 amino acids long. The V end lost 7 bases, the J end lost 6 bases, and 27 bases lay between the germline ends. The CDR3 loop is CASTSTPGGGSTAGELFF. The CDR3 DNA reads TGTGCCAGCACAAGTACGCCCGGGGGTGGGAGTACGGCCGGGGAGCTGTTTTTT.